This T cell receptor beta chain appears in the sequencing data of a study of shared clonotypes between healthy human individuals. V shed 3 bases, J shed 5 bases, and the junction held 11 bases outside the gene matches. The CDR3 loop spans 17 amino acids. The V gene's germline CDR1 is LNHDA and CDR2 SQIVND (reference sequence). CD45RO-negative, CCR7-positively selected cells formed the naive CD8 fraction, excluding terminally differentiated effector memory CD45RA+ cells. A deep-level run was used for the assay. Across several immunoSEQ plates, the genomic DNA of each subset was split evenly. Methods used by the authors: Filtering of immunoSEQ junctional sequences could not match full-length read filtering. Only in-frame clones appear in the TCRdb table, and some are missing; sequencing was by immunoSEQ multiplex PCR. For V, J and clone size, that table is used; D and trimming come from the DNA. The sample records around 1,900,000 clones, just over 90% being singletons.

The receptor's source is a man younger than 35 in good health. Some clones in this sample may be carry-over from other donors' samples. The V gene is TRBV19, the J gene TRBJ2-1; TRBD1 aligns across 9 bases. Sequencing input: naive CD8+ T cells from PBMCs. CDR3 protein: CASSIDLTGGANNEQFF. CDR3 nucleotides: TGTGCCAGTAGTATCGACCTTACAGGGGGCGCAAACAATGAGCAGTTCTTC.